The present entry profiles one TCR beta chain with its context. Its antigen is unidentified. This record comes from a study of cytomegalovirus exposure and HLA in healthy donors. Regarding the study as a whole: Several of the most significant clusters were apparently associated with common viral pathogens in a later analysis.

The PCR used 60 Vbeta and 13 Jbeta primers. The data were produced by immunoSEQ multiplex PCR, yet TCRdb's version contains in-frame clones alone and is incomplete. The table has about 160,000 clones, 60% to 85% seen once. The CDR3 spans 12 residues. V lost 1 base to trimming and J lost 5 bases, with 6 bases between them. Germline V gives CDR1 MDHEN, CDR2 SYDVKM. The sequence derives from a woman aged 25-40 years in good health and CMV-seronegative. The sequenced material came from PBMCs. This chain connects TRBV28 to TRBJ2-7; D is undetermined. CDR3 sequence (DNA): TGTGCCAGCAGTTTATTGAGGAACGAGCAGTACTTC. Residues: CASSLLRNEQYF.